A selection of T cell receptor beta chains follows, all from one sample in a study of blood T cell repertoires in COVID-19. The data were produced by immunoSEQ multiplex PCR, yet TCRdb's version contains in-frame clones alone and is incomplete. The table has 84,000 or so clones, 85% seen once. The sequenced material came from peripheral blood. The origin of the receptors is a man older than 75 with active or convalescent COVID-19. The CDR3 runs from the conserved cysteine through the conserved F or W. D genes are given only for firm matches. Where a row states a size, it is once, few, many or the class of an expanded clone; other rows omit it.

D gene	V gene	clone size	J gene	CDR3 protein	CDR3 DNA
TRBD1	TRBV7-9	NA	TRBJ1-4	CASSLPGQGAREKLFF	TGTGCCAGCAGCTTACCCGGACAGGGGGCGCGCGAAAAACTGTTTTTT
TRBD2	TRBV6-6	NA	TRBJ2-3	CASSYGLAGGTDTQYF	TGTGCCAGCAGTTACGGACTAGCGGGGGGCACAGATACGCAGTATTTT
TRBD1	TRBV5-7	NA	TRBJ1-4	CASSSDYRGPDEKLFF	TGTGCCAGCAGCTCAGATTACAGGGGGCCTGATGAAAAACTGTTTTTT
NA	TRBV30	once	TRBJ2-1	CAWVSREASSYNEQFF	TGTGCCTGGGTTTCGAGGGAAGCGAGCTCCTACAATGAGCAGTTCTTC
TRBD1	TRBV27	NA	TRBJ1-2	CASSWDRNYGYTF	TGTGCCAGCAGTTGGGACAGAAACTATGGCTACACCTTC
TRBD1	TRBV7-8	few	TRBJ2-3	CASSLQGAADTQYF	TGTGCCAGCAGCTTACAGGGGGCCGCAGATACGCAGTATTTT
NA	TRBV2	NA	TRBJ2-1	CASQGYNEQFF	TGTGCCAGCCAGGGTTACAATGAGCAGTTCTTC
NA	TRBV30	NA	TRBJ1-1	CAWRLGVGTEAFF	TGTGCCTGGAGGTTGGGAGTGGGCACTGAAGCTTTCTTT
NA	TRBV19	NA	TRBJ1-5	CASSQGANQPQHF	TGTGCCAGTAGTCAGGGCGCTAATCAGCCCCAGCATTTT
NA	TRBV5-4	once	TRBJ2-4	CASSLGGKNIQYF	TGTGCCAGCAGCTTGGGCGGAAAAAACATTCAGTACTTC
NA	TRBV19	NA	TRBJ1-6	CASSIDRNSPLHF	TGTGCCAGTAGTATCGACAGAAATTCACCCCTCCACTTT
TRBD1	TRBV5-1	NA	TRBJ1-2	CASSRDRVRGYTF	TGCGCCAGCAGCCGCGACAGGGTACGTGGCTACACCTTC
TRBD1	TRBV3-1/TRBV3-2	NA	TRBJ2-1	CASSAGGYNEQFF	TGTGCCAGCTCGGCAGGGGGCTACAATGAGCAGTTCTTC
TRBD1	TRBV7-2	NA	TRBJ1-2	CASSPGGTNYGYTF	TGTGCCAGCAGCCCAGGGGGTACTAACTATGGCTACACCTTC
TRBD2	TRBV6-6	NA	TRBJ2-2	CASSSPSGRKYGELFF	TGTGCCAGCAGTTCCCCTAGCGGGAGGAAATACGGGGAGCTGTTTTTT
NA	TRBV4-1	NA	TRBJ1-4	CASSQDRGTRPEKLFF	TGCGCCAGCAGCCAAGATAGGGGGACCCGGCCCGAAAAACTGTTTTTT
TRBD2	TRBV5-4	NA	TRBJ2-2	CASSLPAGSNTGELFF	TGTGCCAGCAGCTTGCCAGCGGGGTCTAACACCGGGGAGCTGTTTTTT
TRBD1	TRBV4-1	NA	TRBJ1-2	CASSSDRAFDYGYTF	TGCGCCAGCAGCTCAGACAGGGCCTTTGACTATGGCTACACCTTC
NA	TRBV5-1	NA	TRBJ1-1	CASRGGGRYNTEAFF	TGCGCCAGCAGAGGCGGAGGCCGTTACAACACTGAAGCTTTCTTT
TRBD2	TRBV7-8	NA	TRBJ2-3	CASSPQRGRGVDTQYF	TGTGCCAGCAGCCCTCAGCGGGGGCGGGGGGTCGATACGCAGTATTTT
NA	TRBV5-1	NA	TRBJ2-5	CASSLGRVEGNQETQYF	TGCGCCAGCAGCTTGGGTCGGGTGGAAGGAAATCAAGAGACCCAGTACTTC
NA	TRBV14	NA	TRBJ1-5	CAVQEPGLGQPQHF	TGTGCCGTCCAGGAGCCAGGGTTGGGTCAGCCCCAGCATTTT
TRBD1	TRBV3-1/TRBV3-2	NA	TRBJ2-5	CASSQGQGAPKETQYF	TGTGCCAGCAGCCAAGGACAGGGGGCCCCTAAAGAGACCCAGTACTTC
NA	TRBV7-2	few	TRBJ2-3	CASSPGLGTDTQYF	TGTGCCAGCAGCCCGGGACTCGGCACAGATACGCAGTATTTT